These 6 T cell receptor beta chains were sequenced from one sample in a study of patients and donors after allogeneic stem cell transplantation. Each CDR3 protein gets one entry after TCRdb re-called the RT-PCR reads with MiXCR. The sample includes some 200,000 distinct CDR3 sequences, 41% seen only once; the top ten take 25% to 35%. Sequencing was done on a sample of blood, either unsorted or a sorted T cell fraction (not recorded which). The receptors shown here come from a human donor who was either an allogeneic HSCT recipient or a stem cell or donor lymphocyte infusion donor (not recorded which). It is not recorded whose cells these are; they may come from a transplant donor.

On this clonotype itself: At one boundary the junction diverges from the germline segment, which might be a read error. The gene calls are TRBV6-5 and TRBJ1-1, with 7 nucleotides matching TRBD1. This CDR3 is built from 16 residues. Germline values: CDR1 MNHEY, CDR2 SVGAGI. CDR3 sequence reads: CASSSRAPGGVTDAFF. As DNA, the CDR3 is TGTGCCAGCAGCTCTAGGGCCCCAGGGGGGGTCACTGATGCTTTCTTT.

This clonotype was picked up a small number of times. The V and J genes are TRBV12-3 or TRBV12-4 and TRBJ2-7; 11 bases line up with TRBD1. The CDR3 has 15 amino acids. The ends lost 4 bases at V and 4 bases at J; junction bases unmatched: 6. CDR3 DNA: TGTGCCAGCAGTTCCTGGACAGGGGGCTTATACGAGCAGTACTTC. Its translation: CASSSWTGGLYEQYF.

The chain employs TRBV15 and TRBJ2-1, with a weak D call TRBD2 (5 bases). The CDR3 totals 15 residues. V lost 5 bases, J lost 1 base, and 12 bases lay in between. The germline V gene encodes CDR1 LNHNV and CDR2 YYDKDF (reference sequence). CDR3 nucleotide sequence: TGTGCCACCAGCCTCCTAGCTCGGTCCTACAATGAGCAGTTCTTC. It translates to CATSLLARSYNEQFF.

The chain employs TRBV12-3 or TRBV12-4 and TRBJ2-2, with 10 bases matching TRBD1. Trimming cost V 5 bases and J 3 bases; bases outside gene matches: 6. The CDR3 sequence is 16 residues long. The CDR3 loop is CASSGPGQGYTGELFF. The CDR3 DNA sequence: TGTGCCAGCAGTGGCCCGGGACAGGGGTACACCGGGGAGCTGTTTTTT.

The V and J genes are TRBV21-1 and TRBJ1-2; TRBD1, the table's D call, lacks a check against the DNA. TRBV21-1 is tagged as a pseudogene. The CDR3 sequence is 14 residues long. The CDR3 region is CASSKWDRNYGYTF. For the CDR3, the DNA is TGTGCCAGCAGCAAGTGGGACAGGAACTATGGCTACACCTTC.

The CDR3 sequence: CASSLVLGKGLGYEQYF. CDR3 nucleotide sequence: TGTGCCAGCAGTTTAGTTTTAGGGAAAGGGTTGGGTTACGAGCAGTACTTC. The rearrangement joins TRBV12-3 or TRBV12-4 to TRBJ2-7; D remains ambiguous. This CDR3 spans 17 amino acids. Trimming took off 1 base at V and 4 bases at J, with 20 bases between the two ends.